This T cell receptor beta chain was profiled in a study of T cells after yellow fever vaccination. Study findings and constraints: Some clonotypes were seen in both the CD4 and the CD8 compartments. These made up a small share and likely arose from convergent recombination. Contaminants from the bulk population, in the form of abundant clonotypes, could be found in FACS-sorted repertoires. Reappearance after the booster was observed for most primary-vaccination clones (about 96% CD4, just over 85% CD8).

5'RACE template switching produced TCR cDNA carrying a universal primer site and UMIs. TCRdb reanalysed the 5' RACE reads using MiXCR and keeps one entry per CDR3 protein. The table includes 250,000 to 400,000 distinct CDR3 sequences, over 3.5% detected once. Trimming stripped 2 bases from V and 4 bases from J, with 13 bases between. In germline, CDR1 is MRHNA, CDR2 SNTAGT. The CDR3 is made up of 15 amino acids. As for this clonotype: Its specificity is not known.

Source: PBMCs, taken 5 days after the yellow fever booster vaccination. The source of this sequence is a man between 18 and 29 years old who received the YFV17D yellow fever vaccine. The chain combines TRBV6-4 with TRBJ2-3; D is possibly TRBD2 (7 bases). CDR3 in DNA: TGTGCCAGCAGTGACGGGGAGGGGGAGGCAGATACGCAGTATTTT. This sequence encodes CASSDGEGEADTQYF.